This note documents a single TCR beta chain sequence. This specimen belongs to a study of CD8+ T cells in alopecia areata. CDR1 is SGHDT and CDR2 is YYEEEE in the germline V gene. Trimming removed 1 base at V and 7 bases at J, with 8 bases between. This CDR3 region has 12 residues. The sequencing template was cDNA reverse transcribed from extracted RNA. Libraries were prepared by immunoSEQ multiplex PCR; TCRdb keeps only in-frame clonotypes and omits some of them. The sample consists of almost 250,000 clones, approximately 61% of them appearing once. The chain carries TRBV5-6 and TRBJ1-1; D is undetermined. The source is a human donor with alopecia areata. The sample consisted of CD4+ T cells sorted from blood, taken at week 0. The CDR3 loop reads CASSLRQHEAFF. CDR3 in DNA: TGTGCCAGCAGCTTGAGGCAGCATGAAGCTTTCTTT. Full variable domain (rest looked up from reference TRBV5-6 and TRBJ1-1): DAGVTQSPTHLIKTRGQQVTLRCSPKSGHDTVSWYQQALGQGPQFIFQYYEEEERQRGNFPDRFSGHQFPNYSSELNVNALLLGDSALYLCASSLRQHEAFFGQGTRLTVV.